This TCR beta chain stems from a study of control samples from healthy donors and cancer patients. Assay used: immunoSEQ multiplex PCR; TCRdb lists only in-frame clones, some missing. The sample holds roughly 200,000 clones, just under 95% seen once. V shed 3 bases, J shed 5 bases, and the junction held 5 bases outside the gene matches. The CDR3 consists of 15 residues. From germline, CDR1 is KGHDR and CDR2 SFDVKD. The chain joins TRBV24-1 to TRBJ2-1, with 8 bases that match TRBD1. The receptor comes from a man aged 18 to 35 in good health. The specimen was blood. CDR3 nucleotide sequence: TGTGCCACCAGTGATAGCGCAGGGGGCAACAATGAGCAGTTCTTC. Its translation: CATSDSAGGNNEQFF.